Here is one TCR beta chain with its context. Its target is not known. This sample stems from a study of CD8+ T cells in alopecia areata. Study overall: For the treated group, dosing was oral tofacitinib at 5 to 10 mg twice daily. Broader study findings: Clonality was higher in lesional than normal scalp, especially in alopecia totalis/universalis. With just one nonresponder, it is still uncertain whether baseline CD8+ expansion relates to response.

The treatment was: oral pan-JAK inhibitor, 5-10 mg twice daily. TCR sequencing used cDNA made by reverse transcription of extracted RNA. This table comes from immunoSEQ multiplex PCR, and its TCRdb copy is limited to in-frame clones, with some not included. The sample has about 76,000 clones, roughly 70% seen once. Between the trimmed V and J ends, which lost 5 bases and 5 bases, there was a span of 10 bases. The CDR3 runs 13 residues. The V gene's germline CDR1 is SGHVS and CDR2 FQNEAQ. V usage is TRBV7-8 and J usage is TRBJ1-5; a weak D match, TRBD1 (5 bases). This specimen consisted of CD8+ T cells sorted from blood, obtained at week 24, from a patient treated with tofacitinib. The TCR sequence derives from a human donor with alopecia areata. As DNA, the CDR3 is TGTGCCAGCAGCACCAGGGTTGATCAGCCCCAGCATTTT. Its translation is CASSTRVDQPQHF.